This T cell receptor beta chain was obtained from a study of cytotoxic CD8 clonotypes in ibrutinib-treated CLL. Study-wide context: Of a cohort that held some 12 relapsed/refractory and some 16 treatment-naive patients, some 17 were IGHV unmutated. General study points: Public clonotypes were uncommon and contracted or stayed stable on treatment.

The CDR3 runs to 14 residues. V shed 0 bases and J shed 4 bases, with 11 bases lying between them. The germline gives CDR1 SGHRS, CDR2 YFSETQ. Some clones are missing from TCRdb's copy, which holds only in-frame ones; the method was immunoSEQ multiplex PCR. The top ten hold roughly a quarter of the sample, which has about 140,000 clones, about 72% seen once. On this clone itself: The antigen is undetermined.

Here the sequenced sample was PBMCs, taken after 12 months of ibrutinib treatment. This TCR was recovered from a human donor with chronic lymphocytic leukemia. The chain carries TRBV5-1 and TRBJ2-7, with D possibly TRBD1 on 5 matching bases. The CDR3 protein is CASSLASRGYEQYF. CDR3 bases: TGCGCCAGCAGCTTGGCCTCAAGGGGTTACGAGCAGTACTTC.